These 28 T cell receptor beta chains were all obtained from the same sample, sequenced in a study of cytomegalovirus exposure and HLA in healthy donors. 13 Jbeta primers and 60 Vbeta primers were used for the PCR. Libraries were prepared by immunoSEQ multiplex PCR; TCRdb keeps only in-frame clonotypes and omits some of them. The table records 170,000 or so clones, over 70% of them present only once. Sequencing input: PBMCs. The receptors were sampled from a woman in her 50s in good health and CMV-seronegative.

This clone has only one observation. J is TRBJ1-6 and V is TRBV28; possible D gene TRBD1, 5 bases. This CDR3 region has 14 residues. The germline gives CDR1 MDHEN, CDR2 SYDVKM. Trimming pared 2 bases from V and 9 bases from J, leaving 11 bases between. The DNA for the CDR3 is TGTGCCAGCAGTTTAGGCAGGGTTGGTTCACCCCTCCACTTT. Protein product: CASSLGRVGSPLHF.

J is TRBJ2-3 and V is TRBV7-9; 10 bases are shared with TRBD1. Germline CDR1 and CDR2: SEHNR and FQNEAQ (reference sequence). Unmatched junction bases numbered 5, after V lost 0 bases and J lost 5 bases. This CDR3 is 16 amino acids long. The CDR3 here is CASSLAGTGVLDTQYF. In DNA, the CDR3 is TGTGCCAGCAGCTTAGCGGGGACAGGGGTTCTAGATACGCAGTATTTT.

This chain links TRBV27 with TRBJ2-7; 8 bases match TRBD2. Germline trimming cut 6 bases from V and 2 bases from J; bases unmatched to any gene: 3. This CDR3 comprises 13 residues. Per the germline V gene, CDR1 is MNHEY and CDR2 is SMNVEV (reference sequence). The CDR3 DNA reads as TGTGCCAGCAGAACTAGCGGTACCTACGAGCAGTACTTC. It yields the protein CASRTSGTYEQYF.

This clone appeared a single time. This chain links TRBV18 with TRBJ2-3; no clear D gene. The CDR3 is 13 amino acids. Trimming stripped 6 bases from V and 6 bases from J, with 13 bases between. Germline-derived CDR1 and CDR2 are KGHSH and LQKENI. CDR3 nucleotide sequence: TGTGCCAGCTCCACCACTATCCGGGATACGCAGTATTTT. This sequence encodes CASSTTIRDTQYF.

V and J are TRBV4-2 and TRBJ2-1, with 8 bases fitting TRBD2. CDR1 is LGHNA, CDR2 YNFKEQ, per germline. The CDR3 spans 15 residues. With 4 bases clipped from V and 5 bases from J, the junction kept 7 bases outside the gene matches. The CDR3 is CASSLEVAGNNEQFF. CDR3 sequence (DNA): TGTGCCAGCAGCCTGGAGGTAGCGGGAAACAATGAGCAGTTCTTC.

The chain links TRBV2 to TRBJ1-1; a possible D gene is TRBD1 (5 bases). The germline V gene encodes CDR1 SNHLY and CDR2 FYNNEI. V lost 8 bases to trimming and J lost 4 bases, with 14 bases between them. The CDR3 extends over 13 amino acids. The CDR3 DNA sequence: TGTGCCAGCCTGCGGGGGTTTGGCACTGAAGCTTTCTTT. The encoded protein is CASLRGFGTEAFF.

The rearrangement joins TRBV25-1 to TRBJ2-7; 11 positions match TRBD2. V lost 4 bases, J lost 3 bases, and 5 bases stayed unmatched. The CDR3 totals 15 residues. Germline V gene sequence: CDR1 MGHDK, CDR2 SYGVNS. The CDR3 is CASSGTSGSFYEQYF. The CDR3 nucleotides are TGTGCCAGCAGTGGTACTAGCGGGAGCTTCTACGAGCAGTACTTC.

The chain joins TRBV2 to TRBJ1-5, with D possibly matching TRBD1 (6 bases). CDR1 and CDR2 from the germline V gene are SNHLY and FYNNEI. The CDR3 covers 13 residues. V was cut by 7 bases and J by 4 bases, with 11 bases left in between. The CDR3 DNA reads TGTGCCAGCATGGGGGCAGGGAATCAGCCCCAGCATTTT. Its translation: CASMGAGNQPQHF.

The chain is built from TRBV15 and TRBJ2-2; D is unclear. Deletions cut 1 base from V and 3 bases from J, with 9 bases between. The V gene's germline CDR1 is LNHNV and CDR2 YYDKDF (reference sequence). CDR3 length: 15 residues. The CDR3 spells CATSRAGTDTGELFF. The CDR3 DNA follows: TGTGCCACCAGCAGAGCTGGCACAGACACCGGGGAGCTGTTTTTT.

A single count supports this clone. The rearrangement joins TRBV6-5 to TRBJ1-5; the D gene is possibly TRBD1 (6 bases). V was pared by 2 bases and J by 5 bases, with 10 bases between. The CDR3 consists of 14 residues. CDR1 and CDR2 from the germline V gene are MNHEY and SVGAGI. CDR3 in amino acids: CASSYVAGDQPQHF. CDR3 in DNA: TGTGCCAGCAGTTACGTGGCAGGGGATCAGCCCCAGCATTTT.

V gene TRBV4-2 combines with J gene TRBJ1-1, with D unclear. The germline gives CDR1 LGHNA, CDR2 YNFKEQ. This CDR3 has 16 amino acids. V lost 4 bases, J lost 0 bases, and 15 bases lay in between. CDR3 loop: CASSPVLARMNTEAFF. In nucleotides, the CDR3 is TGTGCCAGCAGCCCAGTTTTAGCCCGGATGAACACTGAAGCTTTCTTT.

CDR3: CASSSEGALARTQYF. The CDR3 coding sequence is TGTGCCAGCAGTTCAGAGGGGGCGCTGGCCCGGACCCAGTACTTC. The rearrangement joins TRBV27 to TRBJ2-5, with 7 bases identical to TRBD1. Germline trimming cut 4 bases from V and 7 bases from J; bases unmatched to any gene: 12. CDR3 length: 15 amino acids. CDR1 and CDR2 (germline): MNHEY, SMNVEV (reference sequence).

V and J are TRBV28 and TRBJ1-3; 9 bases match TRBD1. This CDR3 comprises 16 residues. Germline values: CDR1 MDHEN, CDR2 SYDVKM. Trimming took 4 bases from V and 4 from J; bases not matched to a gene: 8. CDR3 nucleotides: TGTGCCAGCAGTTCAACAGGGGGCGTGGGGGGAAACACCATATATTTT. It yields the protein CASSSTGGVGGNTIYF.

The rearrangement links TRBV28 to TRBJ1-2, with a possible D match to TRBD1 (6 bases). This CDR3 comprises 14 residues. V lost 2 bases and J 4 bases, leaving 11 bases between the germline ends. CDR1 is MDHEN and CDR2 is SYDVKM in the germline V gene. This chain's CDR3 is CASSLPQGLYGYTF. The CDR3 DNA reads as TGTGCCAGCAGTTTACCCCAGGGGCTCTATGGCTACACCTTC.

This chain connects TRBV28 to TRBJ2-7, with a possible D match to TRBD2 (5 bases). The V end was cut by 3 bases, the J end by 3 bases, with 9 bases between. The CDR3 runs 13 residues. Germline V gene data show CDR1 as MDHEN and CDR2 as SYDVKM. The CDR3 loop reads CASSFPGIYEQYF. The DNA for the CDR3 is TGTGCCAGCAGTTTCCCGGGGATCTACGAGCAGTACTTC.

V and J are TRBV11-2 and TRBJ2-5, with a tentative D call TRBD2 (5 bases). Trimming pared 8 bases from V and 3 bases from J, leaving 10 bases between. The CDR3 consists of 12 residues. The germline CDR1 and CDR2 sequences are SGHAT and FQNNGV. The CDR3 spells CASGYGEETQYF. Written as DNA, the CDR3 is TGTGCCAGCGGCTACGGGGAAGAGACCCAGTACTTC.

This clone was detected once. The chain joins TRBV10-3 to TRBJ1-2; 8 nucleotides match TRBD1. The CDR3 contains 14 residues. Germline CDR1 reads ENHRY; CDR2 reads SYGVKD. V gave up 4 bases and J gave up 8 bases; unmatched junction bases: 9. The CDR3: CAISASGQGRGYTF. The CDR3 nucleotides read TGTGCCATCAGTGCGTCCGGACAGGGAAGAGGCTACACCTTC.

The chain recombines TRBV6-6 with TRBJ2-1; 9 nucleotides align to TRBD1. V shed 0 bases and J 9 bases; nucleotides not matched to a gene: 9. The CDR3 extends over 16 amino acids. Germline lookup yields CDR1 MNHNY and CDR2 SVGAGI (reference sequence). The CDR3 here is CASSYSPRTGAAEQFF. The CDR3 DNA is TGTGCCAGCAGTTACTCCCCTAGGACAGGGGCGGCTGAGCAGTTCTTC.

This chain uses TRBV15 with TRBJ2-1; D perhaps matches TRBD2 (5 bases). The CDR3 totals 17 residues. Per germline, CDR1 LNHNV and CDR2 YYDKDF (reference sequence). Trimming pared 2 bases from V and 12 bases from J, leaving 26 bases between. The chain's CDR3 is CATSRREMDSTRERQFF. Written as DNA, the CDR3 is TGTGCCACCAGCAGAAGGGAGATGGACTCGACCCGGGAACGGCAGTTCTTC.

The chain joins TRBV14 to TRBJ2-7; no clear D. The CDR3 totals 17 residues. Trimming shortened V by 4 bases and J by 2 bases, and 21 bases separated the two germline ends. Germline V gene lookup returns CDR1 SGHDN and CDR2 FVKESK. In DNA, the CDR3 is TGTGCCAGCAGCCCGTGGCGGAACTCCGATATTACCTACGAGCAGTACTTC. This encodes CASSPWRNSDITYEQYF.

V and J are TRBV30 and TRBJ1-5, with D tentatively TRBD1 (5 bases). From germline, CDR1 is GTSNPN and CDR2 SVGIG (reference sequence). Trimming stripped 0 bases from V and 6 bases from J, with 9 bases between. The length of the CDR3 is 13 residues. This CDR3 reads CAWSVQGGQPQHF. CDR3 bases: TGTGCCTGGAGTGTTCAGGGCGGTCAGCCCCAGCATTTT.

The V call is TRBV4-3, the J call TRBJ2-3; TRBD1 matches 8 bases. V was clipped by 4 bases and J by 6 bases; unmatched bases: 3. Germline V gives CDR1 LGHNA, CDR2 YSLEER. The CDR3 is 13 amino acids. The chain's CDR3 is CASSRRTGDTQYF. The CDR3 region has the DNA TGCGCCAGCAGCCGCCGGACAGGGGATACGCAGTATTTT.

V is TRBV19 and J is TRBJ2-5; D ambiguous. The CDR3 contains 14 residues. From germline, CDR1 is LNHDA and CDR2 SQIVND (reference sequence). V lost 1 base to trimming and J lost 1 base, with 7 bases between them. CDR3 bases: TGTGCCAGTAGTATAGGCTACCTCCAAGAGACCCAGTACTTC. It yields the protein CASSIGYLQETQYF.

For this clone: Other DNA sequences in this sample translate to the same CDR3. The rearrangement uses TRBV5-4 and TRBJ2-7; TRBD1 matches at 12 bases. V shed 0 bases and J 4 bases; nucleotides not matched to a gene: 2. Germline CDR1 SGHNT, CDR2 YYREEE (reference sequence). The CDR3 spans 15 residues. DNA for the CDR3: TGTGCCAGCAGCTTGGGGGGACAGGGGGCTTACGAGCAGTACTTC. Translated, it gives CASSLGGQGAYEQYF.

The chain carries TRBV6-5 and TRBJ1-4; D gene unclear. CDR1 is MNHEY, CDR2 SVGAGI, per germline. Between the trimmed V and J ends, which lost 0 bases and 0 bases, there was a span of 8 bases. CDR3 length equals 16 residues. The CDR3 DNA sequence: TGTGCCAGCAGTTACTCGCCACAGACAACTAATGAAAAACTGTTTTTT. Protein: CASSYSPQTTNEKLFF.

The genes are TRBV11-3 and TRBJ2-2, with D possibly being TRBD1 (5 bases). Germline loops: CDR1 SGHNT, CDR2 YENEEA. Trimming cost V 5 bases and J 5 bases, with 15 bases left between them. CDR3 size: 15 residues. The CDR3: CASSLYSGSTGELFF. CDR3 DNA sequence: TGTGCCAGCAGCCTTTATTCAGGGTCAACCGGGGAGCTGTTTTTT.

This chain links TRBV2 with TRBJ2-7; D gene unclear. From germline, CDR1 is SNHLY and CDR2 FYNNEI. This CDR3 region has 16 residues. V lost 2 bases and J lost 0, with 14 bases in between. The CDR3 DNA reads TGTGCCAGCAGTGAAAACGGCAGACAAGGCTCCTACGAGCAGTACTTC. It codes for CASSENGRQGSYEQYF.

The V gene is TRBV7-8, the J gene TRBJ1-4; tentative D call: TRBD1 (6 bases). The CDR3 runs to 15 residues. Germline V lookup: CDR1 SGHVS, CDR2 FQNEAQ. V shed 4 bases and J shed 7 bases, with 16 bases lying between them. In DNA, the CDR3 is TGTGCCAGCAGCTACCCCAGGGGTGGTTCTGAAAAACTGTTTTTT. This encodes CASSYPRGGSEKLFF.